This TCR beta chain was captured in a study of vaccination effects on CD4 cells after COVID-19. In the ViraFEST assay, antigen-specific CD4+ clonotypes were identified by expansion after peptide-pool stimulation. A roughly ten-day culture period preceded the isolation of CD4+ T cells. Of the BNT162b2 and mRNA-1273 vaccines, participants received two doses of one or the other. Vaccinated recipients, who were negative for nucleocapsid antibodies, had no history of SARS-CoV-2 infection. PBMC cultures contained 1.5 million to 2 million cells per well, 7.5 to 10 IU/ml IL-2 and around 9.3 ug/ml peptides. The authors exchanged half the medium for IL-2 medium on days 3 and 7. CDR1 is SGHTA and CDR2 is FQGNSA in the germline V gene. The length of the CDR3 is 16 residues. Trimming took 1 base from V and 10 from J; bases not matched to a gene: 12. This clone came up a few times. Its target is not known. Using immunoSEQ multiplex PCR, the repertoire was profiled, and TCRdb retains in-frame clones only, with some absent. The table records under 35,000 clones, about 67% of them present only once.

The sequencing here drew on CD4+ T cells from PBMCs cultured with HCoV-NL63 spike peptides, taken after COVID-19 vaccination. The sequence was obtained from a human donor who received a COVID-19 vaccine. The V call is TRBV7-2, the J call TRBJ2-1; 8 nucleotides line up with TRBD2. CDR3 in DNA: TGTGCCAGCAGCTTAGAAACGCGTGCCGGGGGGGTGGAGCAGTTCTTC. Translating it yields CASSLETRAGGVEQFF.